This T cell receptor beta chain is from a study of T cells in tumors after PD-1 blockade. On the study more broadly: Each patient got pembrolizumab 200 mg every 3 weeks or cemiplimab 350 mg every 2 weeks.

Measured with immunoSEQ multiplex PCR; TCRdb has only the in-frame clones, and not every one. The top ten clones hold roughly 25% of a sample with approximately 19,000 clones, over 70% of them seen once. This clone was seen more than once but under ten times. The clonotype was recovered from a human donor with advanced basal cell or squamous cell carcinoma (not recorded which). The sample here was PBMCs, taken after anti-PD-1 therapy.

CDR3 sequence reads: CASSQAFDRKLFF. The CDR3 DNA follows: TGCGCCAGCAGCCAAGCCTTCGACAGAAAACTGTTTTTT. The chain joins TRBV4-1 to TRBJ1-4, with TRBD1 as a possible D gene (5 bases). V dropped 1 base and J dropped 10 bases, with 10 bases sitting between them. CDR1 is MGHRA, CDR2 YSYEKL, per germline. The CDR3 loop spans 13 amino acids.